Each of the 31 T cell receptor beta chains below was sequenced from the same sample in a study of identifying expanded T cells in peripheral blood. Profiling relied on immunoSEQ multiplex PCR, and the TCRdb table lists in-frame clones only, not all of them. The sample yields around 100,000 clones, 75% to 90% seen once. Sequencing used blood. The source of these receptors is a person aged 18 to 75 in good health.

V is TRBV5-1 and J is TRBJ2-1; D possibly corresponds to TRBD2 (6 bases). This CDR3 is 15 amino acids long. Germline V gene lookup returns CDR1 SGHRS and CDR2 YFSETQ. V lost 0 bases and J 7 bases, leaving 14 bases between the germline ends. The CDR3: CASSLDGRSSNEQFF. The DNA for the CDR3 is TGCGCCAGCAGCTTGGATGGGAGGAGCTCGAATGAGCAGTTCTTC.

The chain couples TRBV4-2 to TRBJ1-5; possible D gene TRBD1, 5 bases. The CDR3 contains 14 residues. Germline V gene lookup returns CDR1 LGHNA and CDR2 YNFKEQ. The V gene lost 3 bases and the J gene lost 9 bases, with 15 bases spanning the gap. The CDR3 spells CASSQRPGGGPQHF. For the CDR3, the DNA is TGTGCCAGCAGCCAGCGTCCCGGGGGGGGGCCCCAGCATTTT.

This chain joins TRBV10-3 and TRBJ1-1; D gene unclear. The V and J ends lost 4 bases and 1 base respectively, with 10 bases between them. Germline V CDR1 and CDR2: ENHRY, SYGVKD. CDR3 size: 14 residues. The CDR3 loop reads CAISVRHQNTEAFF. The CDR3 DNA reads as TGTGCCATCAGTGTGAGGCACCAGAACACTGAAGCTTTCTTT.

This clone came up a few times. The chain employs TRBV19 and TRBJ1-2; 12 bases are a match to TRBD1. Germline values: CDR1 LNHDA, CDR2 SQIVND (reference sequence). V lost 5 bases to trimming and J lost 6 bases; unmatched junction nucleotides: 10. This CDR3 region has 16 residues. CDR3 nucleotide sequence: TGTGCCAGTAGTGGACGGGACAGGGGGCGAAACGATGGCTACACCTTC. Translated: CASSGRDRGRNDGYTF.

CDR3 nucleotides: TGCGCCAGCAGCTTGGGAGCGGGGGTTTCCTACAATGAGCAGTTCTTC. Translating gives CASSLGAGVSYNEQFF. The rearrangement joins TRBV5-1 to TRBJ2-1; 8 bases line up with TRBD2. Germline CDR1 and CDR2: SGHRS and YFSETQ. V lost 0 bases, J lost 1 base, and 3 bases stayed unmatched. CDR3 length equals 16 residues.

V gene TRBV7-2 combines with J gene TRBJ1-2, with 7 bases lining up with TRBD1. The CDR3 runs to 14 residues. Germline loops: CDR1 SGHTA, CDR2 FQGNSA. V trimming: 5 bases; J trimming: 6 bases; junction bases outside the gene matches: 9. CDR3 coding DNA: TGTGCCAGCAGCATACAGGGGACCCATGATGGCTACACCTTC. As protein: CASSIQGTHDGYTF.

This chain connects TRBV20-1 to TRBJ1-2; D unresolved. Trimming removed 2 bases from V and 10 bases from J, with 11 bases in between. The CDR3 sequence is 11 residues long. CDR1 and CDR2 from the germline V gene are DFQATT and SNEGSKA (reference sequence). The DNA of the CDR3 is TGCAGTGCTAGATCGGCCTCATACTACACCTTC. Encoded protein: CSARSASYYTF.

This clone appeared a single time. The CDR3 sequence: CASSAHGAGGDEGYTF. In DNA form, the CDR3 reads TGTGCCAGCAGCGCCCATGGGGCAGGGGGCGATGAAGGCTACACCTTC. The J gene is TRBJ1-2, the V gene TRBV9; TRBD1 aligns across 8 bases. The CDR3 length is 16 residues. Germline assignment: CDR1 SGDLS and CDR2 YYNGEE. V dropped 3 bases and J dropped 8; count of bases not matched to a gene: 15.

The rearrangement uses TRBV2 and TRBJ1-2, with 9 bases matching TRBD1. V trimming: 9 bases; J trimming: 3 bases; junction bases outside the gene matches: 5. The V gene's germline CDR1 is SNHLY and CDR2 FYNNEI. The CDR3 extends over 13 amino acids. CDR3 loop: CASEGQGHYGYTF. The CDR3 coding sequence is TGTGCCAGTGAGGGACAGGGCCACTATGGCTACACCTTC.

The rearrangement links TRBV15 to TRBJ1-5, with D possibly matching TRBD1 (5 bases). The germline V gene encodes CDR1 LNHNV and CDR2 YYDKDF (reference sequence). Trimming removed 3 bases from V and 6 bases from J, with 15 bases in between. The CDR3 runs 15 residues. CDR3 bases: TGTGCCACCAGCAGTGCCCCGGGGGTTAGTCAGCCCCAGCATTTT. Translation gives CATSSAPGVSQPQHF.

The genes are TRBV2 and TRBJ1-2, with 7 bases aligning to TRBD1. Germline CDR1 SNHLY, CDR2 FYNNEI. The CDR3 contains 15 residues. V was pared by 2 bases and J by 4 bases, with 7 bases of the junction left unmatched. CDR3 amino acids: CASSESRTGFYGYTF. Written as DNA, the CDR3 is TGTGCCAGCAGTGAAAGTCGGACAGGATTCTATGGCTACACCTTC.

This chain uses TRBV4-2 with TRBJ2-5, with D possibly matching TRBD1 (5 bases). Germline V gives CDR1 LGHNA, CDR2 YNFKEQ. The V end lost 1 base, the J end lost 2 bases, and 5 bases lay between the germline ends. The CDR3 is 13 amino acids. The CDR3 DNA is TGTGCCAGCAGCCAAGGACAGCAAGAGACCCAGTACTTC. Its protein is CASSQGQQETQYF.

This clone showed up just a few times. The chain employs TRBV4-2 and TRBJ1-3; D is undetermined. Trimming shortened V by 0 bases and J by 4 bases, and 13 bases separated the two germline ends. The CDR3 is made up of 16 amino acids. The V gene's germline CDR1 is LGHNA and CDR2 YNFKEQ. The CDR3 spells CASSQDPMARGNTIYF. DNA for the CDR3: TGTGCCAGCAGCCAAGACCCGATGGCTCGAGGAAACACCATATATTTT.

This chain links TRBV10-3 with TRBJ1-2; 11 positions agree with TRBD1. V lost 7 bases, J lost 6 bases, and 7 bases stayed unmatched. Germline CDR1 ENHRY, CDR2 SYGVKD. CDR3 length: 14 residues. The CDR3 region is CAITRTGGANGYTF. Here the CDR3 DNA reads TGTGCCATCACCAGGACAGGGGGCGCGAATGGCTACACCTTC.

The V and J genes are TRBV10-1 and TRBJ2-1; TRBD1 matches at 10 bases. Germline loops: CDR1 WNHNN, CDR2 SYGVQD (reference sequence). V shed 6 bases, J shed 9 bases, and the junction held 2 bases outside the gene matches. The CDR3 covers 12 residues. DNA of the CDR3: TGCGCCAGCAGCCGGGACAGGGGTGAGCAGTTCTTC. It translates to CASSRDRGEQFF.

The CDR3: CASSLSSEQYF. CDR3 DNA: TGTGCCAGCAGCTTAAGCTCCGAGCAGTACTTC. The chain employs TRBV5-6 and TRBJ2-7; D gene uncertain. Germline values: CDR1 SGHDT, CDR2 YYEEEE. The V end was cut by 2 bases, the J end by 6 bases, with 6 bases between. The CDR3 runs 11 residues.

The chain recombines TRBV7-2 with TRBJ2-5; no clear D. The CDR3 has 14 residues. The V end was cut by 2 bases, the J end by 2 bases, with 9 bases between. Per germline, CDR1 SGHTA and CDR2 FQGNSA. The CDR3 DNA reads TGTGCCAGCAGCTTACCAGCCCGGCAAGAGACCCAGTACTTC. It yields the protein CASSLPARQETQYF. The whole variable domain, filled in from reference TRBV7-2 and TRBJ2-5, reads GAGVSQSPSNKVTEKGKDVELRCDPISGHTALYWYRQSLGQGLEFLIYFQGNSAPDKSGLPSDRFSAERTGGSVSTLTIQRTQQEDSAVYLCASSLPARQETQYFGPGTRLLVL.

In this sample, this clone turned up once. The chain is built from TRBV6-4 and TRBJ2-1; 8 bases match TRBD2. CDR1 is MRHNA and CDR2 is SNTAGT in the germline V gene. V was clipped by 5 bases and J by 5 bases; unmatched bases: 8. This CDR3 comprises 15 residues. The CDR3: CASSPRGARDNEQFF. CDR3 nucleotides: TGTGCCAGCAGTCCGCGGGGGGCCCGTGACAATGAGCAGTTCTTC.

The gene calls are TRBV5-6 and TRBJ1-6; D unresolved. This CDR3 has 14 amino acids. Deletions cut 1 base from V and 7 bases from J, with 9 bases between. Per the germline V gene, CDR1 is SGHDT and CDR2 is YYEEEE. CDR3 sequence: CASSLWEMNSPLHF. The DNA of the CDR3 is TGTGCCAGCAGCTTGTGGGAGATGAATTCACCCCTCCACTTT.

The rearrangement links TRBV7-3 to TRBJ2-2; D remains ambiguous. Trimming removed 5 bases at V and 0 bases at J, with 13 bases between. The CDR3 runs 16 residues. Germline CDR1 SGHTA, CDR2 FQGTGA. DNA of the CDR3: TGTGCCAGCAGCCTTAATTCTCCATCGAACACCGGGGAGCTGTTTTTT. Translation: CASSLNSPSNTGELFF.

The rearrangement uses TRBV10-3 and TRBJ2-3; TRBD2 agrees at 11 bases. There are 16 residues in the CDR3. The trim removed 4 bases at V and 0 bases at J, leaving 3 bases unmatched. CDR1 ENHRY and CDR2 SYGVKD come from the germline V gene. The CDR3: CAISGTSGLSTDTQYF. Here the CDR3 DNA reads TGTGCCATCAGTGGGACTAGCGGGCTTAGCACAGATACGCAGTATTTT.

J is TRBJ1-2 and V is TRBV30; TRBD1 is a possible D gene (5 bases). The germline V gene has CDR1 GTSNPN and CDR2 SVGIG (reference sequence). This CDR3 region has 15 residues. Trimming stripped 7 bases from V and 0 bases from J, with 18 bases between. The CDR3 reads CASYGAPLANYGYTF. CDR3 DNA sequence: TGTGCCTCTTACGGGGCGCCTCTAGCTAACTATGGCTACACCTTC. The full variable domain, in which reference TRBV30 and TRBJ1-2 provide the parts outside the CDR3, is SQTIHQWPATLVQPVGSPLSLECTVEGTSNPNLYWYRQAAGRGLQLLFYSVGIGQISSEVPQNLSASRPQDRQFILSSKKLLLSDSGFYLCASYGAPLANYGYTFGSGTRLTVV.

The chain carries TRBV2 and TRBJ1-2; D might be TRBD1 (6 bases). Germline loops: CDR1 SNHLY, CDR2 FYNNEI. The V gene lost 7 bases and the J gene lost 6 bases, with 15 bases spanning the gap. This CDR3 region has 13 residues. The CDR3 DNA reads TGTGCCAGCAACCAATGGGGGCTTAATGGCTACACCTTC. Translated: CASNQWGLNGYTF.

The rearrangement links TRBV4-3 to TRBJ2-7; no firm D call. The V gene lost 2 bases and the J gene lost 3 bases, with 11 bases spanning the gap. CDR1 is LGHNA, CDR2 YSLEER, per germline. The CDR3 loop spans 14 amino acids. CDR3 region: CASSQIDGRYEQYF. The CDR3 coding sequence is TGCGCCAGCAGCCAAATCGACGGTCGCTACGAGCAGTACTTC.

This chain joins TRBV5-1 and TRBJ2-5; TRBD1 agrees at 7 bases. Germline CDR1 reads SGHRS; CDR2 reads YFSETQ. The CDR3 consists of 14 residues. Trimming took 4 bases from V and 2 from J; bases not matched to a gene: 5. CDR3: CASSVDRVQETQYF. The CDR3 DNA sequence: TGCGCCAGCAGCGTAGACAGGGTACAAGAGACCCAGTACTTC. Filled out from reference TRBV5-1 and TRBJ2-5, the complete variable domain reads KAGVTQTPRYLIKTRGQQVTLSCSPISGHRSVSWYQQTPGQGLQFLFEYFSETQRNKGNFPGRFSGRQFSNSRSEMNVSTLELGDSALYLCASSVDRVQETQYFGPGTRLLVL.

The chain is built from TRBV28 and TRBJ1-1, with a possible D match to TRBD1 (5 bases). The CDR3 runs 15 residues. V was trimmed by 7 bases and J by 3 bases, leaving 18 bases between them. Germline CDR1 reads MDHEN; CDR2 reads SYDVKM. The CDR3 DNA reads TGTGCCAGCAAGGAAGACGTGGGGGGATACACTGAAGCTTTCTTT. This sequence encodes CASKEDVGGYTEAFF.

The rearrangement links TRBV5-1 to TRBJ1-2; TRBD1 might be the D (5 bases). Germline V CDR1 and CDR2: SGHRS, YFSETQ. The V end lost 4 bases, the J end lost 5 bases, and 18 bases lay between the germline ends. CDR3 length equals 15 residues. In DNA form, the CDR3 reads TGCGCCAGCAGCACTACCACCGGGACCCCATATGGCTACACCTTC. Protein sequence: CASSTTTGTPYGYTF.

V is TRBV2 and J is TRBJ1-5, with TRBD1 matching 9 bases. Per the germline V gene, CDR1 is SNHLY and CDR2 is FYNNEI. There are 17 residues in the CDR3. With 6 bases clipped from V and 2 bases from J, the junction kept 11 bases outside the gene matches. The DNA of the CDR3 is TGTGCCAGCAGACCGGGACAGGGTGGAGTAGGCAATCAGCCCCAGCATTTT. This codes for CASRPGQGGVGNQPQHF. Supplemented by reference TRBV2 and TRBJ1-5, the full variable domain reads EPEVTQTPSHQVTQMGQEVILRCVPISNHLYFYWYRQILGQKVEFLVSFYNNEISEKSEIFDDQFSVERPDGSNFTLKIRSTKLEDSAMYFCASRPGQGGVGNQPQHFGDGTRLSIL.

This clone is medium-sized in the sample. The chain uses TRBV4-1 and TRBJ2-7, with D unclear. Trimming pared 0 bases from V and 12 bases from J, leaving 12 bases between. The CDR3 is 12 amino acids. Germline V gives CDR1 MGHRA, CDR2 YSYEKL. The CDR3, as DNA: TGCGCCAGCAGCCAAGACGGCCAAAGCGTGTACTTC. It encodes CASSQDGQSVYF.

The chain links TRBV14 to TRBJ1-4, with D unresolved. This CDR3 is built from 14 residues. V was clipped by 4 bases and J by 6 bases, with 12 bases between them. The germline V gene has CDR1 SGHDN and CDR2 FVKESK. The CDR3 protein is CASSPTTGYEKLFF. The CDR3 DNA reads TGTGCCAGCAGCCCGACAACCGGATATGAAAAACTGTTTTTT.

The V call is TRBV6-5, the J call TRBJ1-6, with a weak D call TRBD1 (5 bases). Per germline, CDR1 MNHEY and CDR2 SVGAGI. The CDR3 length is 16 residues. Trimming took 4 bases from V and 4 from J, leaving 14 bases between them. The CDR3 loop reads CASSFLSEGYNSPLHF. CDR3 DNA: TGTGCCAGCAGTTTCCTCTCGGAGGGGTATAATTCACCCCTCCACTTT.